Listed below are T cell receptor beta chains from one sample, sequenced in a study of vaccination effects on CD4 cells after COVID-19. The protocol was immunoSEQ multiplex PCR, while the TCRdb copy is restricted to in-frame clones and leaves out a portion. The sample contains some 10,000 clones, about 75% of which appear only once. What these receptors recognize is not known. Sample: CD4+ T cells from PBMCs cultured without peptide, taken after COVID-19 vaccination. These receptors all stem from a human donor who received a COVID-19 vaccine. The CDR3 runs from the conserved cysteine through the conserved F or W. D genes are given only for firm matches. Clone size is given for some rows only: seen once, a few or many times, or a class if the clone is expanded.

j_call clone_size v_call d_call cdr3_aa cdr3_nt
TRBJ1-6 . TRBV6-1 TRBD1 CASSEDRAGSPLHF TGTGCCAGCAGTGAGGACAGGGCCGGTTCACCCCTCCACTTT
TRBJ1-3 . TRBV18 . CASSLSDSGNTIYF TGTGCCAGCTCATTGTCCGACTCCGGAAACACCATATATTTT
TRBJ2-1 . TRBV11-3 . CASSLLVGDEQFF TGTGCCAGCAGCTTATTGGTGGGGGATGAGCAGTTCTTC
TRBJ1-4 once TRBV19 . CASSIIYGQINEKLFF TGTGCCAGTAGTATTATTTACGGACAGATAAATGAAAAACTGTTTTTT
TRBJ1-2 . TRBV10-3 . CAISESPDGTGGYTF TGTGCCATCAGTGAGTCCCCGGACGGGACTGGGGGCTACACCTTC
TRBJ1-1 large TRBV28 . CASSFRRNTEAFF TGTGCCAGCAGTTTCCGACGGAACACTGAAGCTTTCTTT
TRBJ1-2 few TRBV5-1 . CASRQDNYGYTF TGCGCCAGCAGGCAGGATAACTATGGCTACACCTTC
TRBJ2-3 . TRBV6-2/TRBV6-3 . CASSYSGVGTDTQYF TGTGCCAGCAGTTACTCGGGGGTGGGCACAGATACGCAGTATTTT
TRBJ1-6 few TRBV3-1/TRBV3-2 . CASSLSGPIIHHNSPLHF TGTGCCAGCAGCCTTAGCGGTCCCATCATACATCATAATTCACCCCTCCACTTT
TRBJ2-1 few TRBV6-5 . CASIAPLNEQFF TGTGCCAGCATCGCCCCACTCAATGAGCAGTTCTTC
TRBJ1-1 . TRBV19 . CASSILRGNTEAFF TGTGCCAGTAGTATCTTGCGGGGGAACACTGAAGCTTTCTTT
TRBJ2-5 . TRBV18 . CASSPGDQETQYF TGTGCCAGCTCACCCGGGGATCAAGAGACCCAGTACTTC
TRBJ1-1 . TRBV19 . CASSINRYNTEAFF TGTGCCAGTAGTATTAACAGGTACAACACTGAAGCTTTCTTT
TRBJ2-7 . TRBV7-2 . CASSLGGSRSLYEQYF TGTGCCAGCAGCTTAGGAGGTTCTAGGTCTCTGTACGAGCAGTACTTC
TRBJ2-1 . TRBV5-1 . CASSQWTDTGEQFF TGCGCCAGCAGCCAATGGACAGATACTGGGGAGCAGTTCTTC
TRBJ1-6 . TRBV19 . CASRGTRNSPLHF TGTGCCAGTAGGGGGACGAGAAATTCACCCCTCCACTTT
TRBJ2-7 . TRBV7-9 TRBD1 CASSQGQPISYEQYF TGTGCCAGCAGCCAGGGACAGCCGATTTCCTACGAGCAGTACTTC
TRBJ1-1 few TRBV27 . CASSLSGTANTEAFF TGTGCCAGCAGTTTGTCCGGGACCGCGAACACTGAAGCTTTCTTT
TRBJ2-7 few TRBV10-3 . CAISESGREGEQYF TGTGCCATCAGTGAGTCAGGCAGGGAAGGCGAGCAGTACTTC
TRBJ2-7 . TRBV3-1/TRBV3-2 TRBD2 CASSQVTSGEQYF TGTGCCAGCAGCCAAGTGACTAGCGGCGAGCAGTACTTC
TRBJ2-5 . TRBV29-1 TRBD2 CSVKGDRLAGAETQYF TGCAGCGTTAAAGGGGATAGGCTAGCGGGAGCGGAGACCCAGTACTTC
TRBJ2-1 . TRBV9 TRBD1 CASSPGQGRNEQFF TGTGCCAGCAGCCCGGGACAGGGGCGGAATGAGCAGTTCTTC
TRBJ1-2 . TRBV4-3 . CASSQDYLGGTNYGYTF TGCGCCAGCAGCCAAGATTATTTAGGGGGAACCAACTATGGCTACACCTTC
TRBJ2-6 . TRBV11-3 . CATTEGRQLPGANVLTF TGTGCCACCACCGAAGGACGGCAGCTGCCTGGGGCCAACGTCCTGACTTTC
TRBJ2-1 . TRBV5-8 . CASSLSGFPYNEQFF TGTGCCAGCAGCTTGTCTGGGTTTCCCTACAATGAGCAGTTCTTC
TRBJ1-5 few TRBV6-2/TRBV6-3 TRBD1 CASSYDRGRGNQPQHF TGTGCCAGCAGTTACGACAGGGGGCGAGGCAATCAGCCCCAGCATTTT
TRBJ1-2 . TRBV9 . CASSRSPRQSNYGYTF TGTGCCAGCAGCCGATCTCCTCGACAGTCTAACTATGGCTACACCTTC
TRBJ1-3 few TRBV7-8 . CASRDSISGNTIYF TGTGCCAGCAGAGACAGTATCTCTGGAAACACCATATATTTT
TRBJ1-1 . TRBV27 TRBD1 CASSSTGSDTEAFF TGTGCCAGCAGTTCGACAGGGTCTGACACTGAAGCTTTCTTT
TRBJ2-5 . TRBV18 TRBD1 CASSARQGARETQYF TGTGCCAGCTCAGCCAGACAGGGGGCTCGGGAGACCCAGTACTTC
TRBJ2-7 . TRBV7-2 . CASSLRGGTGSYEQYF TGTGCCAGCAGCTTACGGGGGGGGACAGGTTCCTACGAGCAGTACTTC
TRBJ1-4 . TRBV13 TRBD1 CASSSDRGFTNEKLFF TGTGCCAGCAGCTCCGACAGGGGCTTCACTAATGAAAAACTGTTTTTT
TRBJ2-6 . TRBV27 TRBD1 CASSPKTGAGANVLTF TGTGCCAGCAGTCCCAAGACAGGGGCTGGGGCCAACGTCCTGACTTTC